The TCR beta chain described here comes from a study of T cell responses to AZD1222 COVID-19 vaccine. Clones were sequenced by immunoSEQ multiplex PCR, and TCRdb holds only the in-frame ones, with some missing. Of 130,000 to 150,000 clones listed, approximately 90% are singletons. Study observations and caveats: Within unmutated variant regions lay the reported targets of nearly half of spike-specific TCRs. Across the whole spike, CD4 TCRs peaked at regions 160-218 and 743-854. At baseline, seropositivity was found in only a handful of AZD1222 recipients. In a largely white British group with more females than males, clonal diversity was possibly underestimated.

Notes on this clone: Its antigen remains unknown.

Trimming cost V 6 bases and J 8 bases; bases outside gene matches: 19. CDR1 MDHEN and CDR2 SYDVKM come from the germline V gene. CDR3 length equals 18 residues. V is TRBV28 and J is TRBJ1-2; TRBD1 matches at 12 bases. The source material was peripheral blood, sampled 28 days after the second AZD1222 dose. The clonotype comes from an adult who received the AZD1222 COVID-19 vaccine. Here the CDR3 reads CASRIRPGTGGAYRGYTF. For the CDR3, the DNA is TGTGCCAGCAGAATCCGACCCGGGACAGGGGGCGCTTATCGAGGCTACACCTTC.